The next 25 T cell receptor beta chains were all read from a single sample in a study of Ad26.COV2.S vaccination and SARS-CoV-2 variants. Libraries were prepared by immunoSEQ multiplex PCR; TCRdb keeps only in-frame clonotypes and omits some of them. The repertoire holds roughly 240,000 clones, roughly 90% seen once, with about 10% in the top ten. Stated treatment: 19 received Ad26.COV2.S at low or high dose, single or two shots; 5 received placebo; per-sample allocation not given. Material that was analyzed had been drawn on day 63 after the first vaccine or placebo injection. The sequencing used peripheral blood, collected in a trial of Ad26.COV2.S vaccine versus placebo. Receptors originate from a person aged 18 to 65 who received the Ad26.COV2.S COVID-19 vaccine or a placebo.

The chain has TRBV6-4 and TRBJ2-3; D possibly corresponds to TRBD2 (6 bases). Per germline, CDR1 MRHNA and CDR2 SNTAGT. The CDR3 length is 15 residues. V was pared by 5 bases and J by 5 bases, with 17 bases between. Written as DNA, the CDR3 is TGTGCCAGCAGTCTGGATGCGGGGACCGGAGATACGCAGTATTTT. Translation gives CASSLDAGTGDTQYF.

V gene TRBV27 combines with J gene TRBJ2-7, with 9 bases identical to TRBD1. In germline, CDR1 is MNHEY, CDR2 SMNVEV (reference sequence). V lost 8 bases to trimming and J lost 4 bases; unmatched junction nucleotides: 24. The CDR3 runs 19 residues. CDR3 in amino acids: CASAALGTGLGGRIYEQYF. CDR3 nucleotide sequence: TGTGCCAGCGCGGCTCTCGGGACAGGGCTGGGCGGGAGAATATACGAGCAGTACTTC.

This clone was counted a few times. The chain employs TRBV7-9 and TRBJ1-3; D gene unclear. Germline V gives CDR1 SEHNR, CDR2 FQNEAQ (reference sequence). V was trimmed by 5 bases and J by 4 bases, leaving 9 bases between them. This CDR3 spans 13 amino acids. The CDR3 here is CASSPGVGNTIYF. In DNA, the CDR3 is TGTGCCAGCAGCCCGGGCGTGGGAAACACCATATATTTT.

The V and J genes are TRBV19 and TRBJ2-3; D unclear. CDR1 and CDR2 (germline): LNHDA, SQIVND (reference sequence). This CDR3 is built from 13 residues. V lost 5 bases, J lost 5 bases, and 11 bases lay in between. The DNA of the CDR3 is TGTGCCAGTAGTCAGAGTCGAGGAGATACGCAGTATTTT. This encodes CASSQSRGDTQYF.

This chain links TRBV4-1 with TRBJ1-5, with D unclear. Trimming took off 1 base at V and 9 bases at J, with 7 bases between the two ends. The CDR3 is 12 residues long. CDR1 and CDR2 from the germline V gene are MGHRA and YSYEKL. CDR3 DNA sequence: TGCGCCAGCAGCCAAGTGGCTGGGCCCCAGCATTTT. Protein: CASSQVAGPQHF.

The chain couples TRBV9 to TRBJ2-2; D is uncertain. The CDR3 has 14 residues. V dropped 0 bases and J dropped 1 base, with 4 bases sitting between them. Germline V gene data show CDR1 as SGDLS and CDR2 as YYNGEE. The CDR3 reads CASSVEGNTGELFF. CDR3 DNA: TGTGCCAGCAGCGTAGAAGGGAACACCGGGGAGCTGTTTTTT.

This chain connects TRBV4-1 to TRBJ1-3, with TRBD1 matching over 7 bases. Germline V gene lookup returns CDR1 MGHRA and CDR2 YSYEKL. The CDR3 runs to 16 residues. The V and J ends lost 0 bases and 4 bases, in that order; junction bases with no gene match: 6. CDR3 protein: CASSQDRGTAGNTIYF. The CDR3 region has the DNA TGCGCCAGCAGCCAAGATCGGGGGACAGCCGGAAACACCATATATTTT.

This chain connects TRBV11-1 to TRBJ1-1; tentative D call: TRBD1 (6 bases). Germline CDR1 reads SGHAT; CDR2 reads FQDESV (reference sequence). The CDR3 runs 14 residues. Trimming took 2 bases from V and 3 from J, leaving 10 bases between them. The CDR3 nucleotides are TGTGCCAGCAGCTTATGGGGGCCTGACACTGAAGCTTTCTTT. This encodes CASSLWGPDTEAFF.

V usage is TRBV4-2 and J usage is TRBJ2-1, with 10 bases lining up with TRBD2. After removal of 1 base from V and 6 bases from J, the junction contained 12 bases not matched to a gene. Germline V gene lookup returns CDR1 LGHNA and CDR2 YNFKEQ. The CDR3 spans 18 residues. Written as DNA, the CDR3 is TGTGCCAGCAGCCAAGCATCAATAGCGGGAGGTTTGGGCAATGAGCAGTTCTTC. Translating gives CASSQASIAGGLGNEQFF.

The gene calls are TRBV5-1 and TRBJ2-5, with D uncertain. Trimming took 0 bases from V and 2 from J, leaving 8 bases between them. The germline V gene has CDR1 SGHRS and CDR2 YFSETQ. The CDR3 sequence is 14 residues long. CDR3 amino acids: CASSLAGRQETQYF. CDR3 DNA: TGCGCCAGCAGCTTGGCGGGCCGGCAAGAGACCCAGTACTTC.

The chain carries TRBV6-5 and TRBJ2-4; weak D call: TRBD2 (7 bases). Trimming left V 8 bases short and J 1 base short, with 12 bases between. Germline V gene sequence: CDR1 MNHEY, CDR2 SVGAGI. The CDR3 contains 14 residues. The CDR3 loop is CASRGAGAKNIQYF. In DNA form, the CDR3 reads TGTGCCAGCCGGGGGGCCGGGGCCAAAAACATTCAGTACTTC.

The CDR3 reads CASSYSMPLRDRDQETQYF. In DNA form, the CDR3 reads TGTGCCAGCAGTTACTCGATGCCACTCCGGGACAGAGATCAAGAGACCCAGTACTTC. The chain uses TRBV6-2 or TRBV6-3 and TRBJ2-5; 7 nucleotides match TRBD1. V shed 0 bases, J shed 2 bases, and the junction held 15 bases outside the gene matches. CDR3 size: 19 residues. Germline CDR1 and CDR2: MNHEY and SVGEGT.

The chain carries TRBV7-3 and TRBJ2-7; 7 nucleotides align to TRBD1. The J segment lost 4 bases and the V segment lost 3 bases, leaving 6 bases of the junction unmatched. The CDR3 covers 14 residues. Germline values: CDR1 SGHTA, CDR2 FQGTGA. The CDR3 nucleotides read TGTGCCAGCAGCTTCCGGGACAGCAAATACGAGCAGTACTTC. Amino acid sequence: CASSFRDSKYEQYF.

The chain has TRBV9 and TRBJ2-1; TRBD1 matches at 9 bases. The CDR3 totals 14 residues. Germline CDR1 SGDLS, CDR2 YYNGEE. Trimming at V came to 0 bases and at J to 8 bases, leaving 3 bases not matched to a gene. The CDR3 bases are TGTGCCAGCAGCGTAGGAGACAGGGGGTATGAGCAGTTCTTC. Its protein is CASSVGDRGYEQFF. The full variable domain, with the rest looked up from reference TRBV9 and TRBJ2-1, is DSGVTQTPKHLITATGQRVTLRCSPRSGDLSVYWYQQSLDQGLQFLIQYYNGEERAKGNILERFSAQQFPDLHSELNLSSLELGDSALYFCASSVGDRGYEQFFGPGTRLTVL.

The chain employs TRBV3-1 (or the pseudogene TRBV3-2) and TRBJ2-7; 13 positions match TRBD2. The CDR3 sequence is 17 residues long. The V and J ends lost 2 bases and 3 bases, in that order; junction bases with no gene match: 7. The germline V gene has CDR1 LGHDT and CDR2 YNNKEL (reference sequence). Written as DNA, the CDR3 is TGTGCCAGCAGCCAAACATCTGGACTAGCGGGAGACTACGAGCAGTACTTC. Its protein product is CASSQTSGLAGDYEQYF.

The rearrangement joins TRBV10-3 to TRBJ1-2, with TRBD1 matching 9 bases. V was clipped by 6 bases and J by 8 bases; unmatched bases: 13. The CDR3 loop spans 15 amino acids. Looked up from germline, CDR1 is ENHRY and CDR2 is SYGVKD. In DNA form, the CDR3 reads TGTGCCATCAGCGTTATACAGGGGGCCCCCCGCGGCTACACCTTC. It yields the protein CAISVIQGAPRGYTF.

V usage is TRBV27 and J usage is TRBJ2-2; a possible D gene is TRBD2 (5 bases). CDR1 is MNHEY and CDR2 is SMNVEV in the germline V gene (reference sequence). V was pared by 4 bases and J by 5 bases, with 14 bases between. This CDR3 has 15 residues. CDR3 nucleotide sequence: TGTGCCAGCAGTTCGCCTACGAGGAGGACCGGGGAGCTGTTTTTT. This translates into CASSSPTRRTGELFF.

This clone has a single count. The chain recombines TRBV24-1 with TRBJ2-6, with no clear D. The V gene lost 3 bases and the J gene lost 4 bases, with 9 bases spanning the gap. The CDR3 has 15 residues. Germline CDR1 reads KGHDR; CDR2 reads SFDVKD. CDR3 in amino acids: CATSDVLGGANVLTF. Here the CDR3 DNA reads TGTGCCACCAGTGATGTCCTCGGAGGGGCCAACGTCCTGACTTTC.

The chain carries TRBV11-2 and TRBJ2-1, with 8 bases lining up with TRBD2. Germline V gene data show CDR1 as SGHAT and CDR2 as FQNNGV. Trimming took 1 base from V and 5 from J; bases not matched to a gene: 7. The CDR3 is 16 residues long. The CDR3 reads CASSLVRAGAHNEQFF. In DNA, the CDR3 is TGTGCCAGCAGCTTAGTGAGAGCGGGGGCCCACAATGAGCAGTTCTTC.

The V and J genes are TRBV7-9 and TRBJ2-2; D possibly matches TRBD1 or TRBD2 (5 bases each). Germline loops: CDR1 SEHNR, CDR2 FQNEAQ (reference sequence). The CDR3 length is 13 residues. Trimming cost V 5 bases and J 7 bases, with 11 bases left between them. In nucleotides, the CDR3 is TGTGCCAGCAGCCTAGAGGGGATCGGGGAGCTGTTTTTT. Protein sequence: CASSLEGIGELFF.

Remarks on this clone: Other DNA sequences in this specimen translate into the identical CDR3. The chain uses TRBV10-2 and TRBJ1-5, with TRBD1 as a possible D gene (5 bases). CDR1 is WSHSY and CDR2 is SAAADI in the germline V gene. V was clipped by 0 bases and J by 6 bases, with 9 bases between them. CDR3 size: 14 residues. CDR3 residues: CASSESGGGQPQHF. The DNA for the CDR3 is TGCGCCAGCAGTGAGTCCGGGGGAGGTCAGCCCCAGCATTTT.

V usage is TRBV27 and J usage is TRBJ2-7; tentative D call: TRBD1 (6 bases). V was trimmed by 4 bases and J by 7 bases, leaving 17 bases between them. Germline V gene lookup returns CDR1 MNHEY and CDR2 SMNVEV (reference sequence). The CDR3 is 14 amino acids. The CDR3 sequence is CASSYVGALGEQYF. The CDR3 nucleotides are TGTGCCAGCAGTTATGTGGGGGCGCTCGGTGAGCAGTACTTC.

The rearrangement joins TRBV28 to TRBJ1-1; no firm D call. The V end lost 3 bases, the J end lost 5 bases, and 19 bases lay between the germline ends. The germline gives CDR1 MDHEN, CDR2 SYDVKM. The CDR3 loop spans 16 amino acids. The CDR3 nucleotides read TGTGCCAGCAGTTTGAACTACGCCCGCGTGCGGACTGAAGCTTTCTTT. This translates into CASSLNYARVRTEAFF.

V and J are TRBV5-1 and TRBJ2-7, with D unresolved. The V end was cut by 6 bases, the J end by 2 bases, with 12 bases between. The CDR3 is 13 residues long. Per the germline V gene, CDR1 is SGHRS and CDR2 is YFSETQ. The DNA of the CDR3 is TGCGCCAGCAAGGACGGCAGTGCCTACGAGCAGTACTTC. Protein sequence: CASKDGSAYEQYF.

The chain recombines TRBV3-1 (or the pseudogene TRBV3-2) with TRBJ1-1; 7 nucleotides agree with TRBD1. This CDR3 has 16 residues. The V gene's germline CDR1 is LGHDT and CDR2 YNNKEL (reference sequence). Germline trimming cut 1 base from V and 5 bases from J; bases unmatched to any gene: 10. The CDR3 protein is CASSQGAGGGRTEAFF. CDR3 in DNA: TGTGCCAGCAGCCAAGGGGCAGGGGGAGGTAGGACTGAAGCTTTCTTT.